These T cell receptor beta chains were read from a single sample in a study of shared clonotypes between healthy human individuals. Assay: immunoSEQ multiplex PCR; the TCRdb copy retains only in-frame clones and omits some. The data hold 2 million to 2.5 million clones, with about 95% observed a single time. Material: naive CD8+ T cells sorted from blood. These receptors were collected from a man in his late teens or twenties in good health. Each CDR3 is given with its conserved first and last residue. The order of the fields is J gene, D gene, clone size, V gene, CDR3 protein, CDR3 DNA. The D gene is left open where the match is weak. Clone size is given for some rows only: seen once, a few or many times, or a class if the clone is expanded.

j_gene: TRBJ2-6
d_gene: .
abundance: .
v_gene: TRBV19
CDR3aa: CAISQAAGANVLTF
CDR3nt: TGTGCTATTAGTCAGGCAGCCGGGGCCAACGTCCTGACTTTC

j_gene: TRBJ2-6
d_gene: .
abundance: .
v_gene: TRBV27
CDR3aa: CASSFRAGANVLTF
CDR3nt: TGTGCCAGCAGTTTCCGCGCTGGGGCCAACGTCCTGACTTTC

j_gene: TRBJ2-5
d_gene: TRBD2
abundance: .
v_gene: TRBV4-3
CDR3aa: CASSLQPRDLAGPLGPQYF
CDR3nt: TGCGCCAGCAGCCTCCAACCTAGGGACTTAGCGGGCCCCCTGGGGCCCCAGTACTTC

j_gene: TRBJ1-4
d_gene: .
abundance: .
v_gene: TRBV4-2
CDR3aa: CASSYTATNEKLFF
CDR3nt: TGTGCCAGCAGCTACACGGCAACTAATGAAAAACTGTTTTTT

j_gene: TRBJ2-7
d_gene: .
abundance: .
v_gene: TRBV10-1
CDR3aa: CASSLLITRECYEQYF
CDR3nt: TGCGCCAGCAGCCTTCTGATCACTAGGGAATGCTACGAGCAGTACTTC

j_gene: TRBJ1-5
d_gene: .
abundance: .
v_gene: TRBV5-6
CDR3aa: CASSFGCSNQPQHF
CDR3nt: TGTGCCAGCAGCTTTGGTTGCAGCAATCAGCCCCAGCATTTT

j_gene: TRBJ2-5
d_gene: TRBD2
abundance: .
v_gene: TRBV29-1
CDR3aa: CSVGSTSGSVEGETQYF
CDR3nt: TGCAGCGTTGGTTCGACTAGCGGGAGCGTTGAGGGGGAGACCCAGTACTTC

j_gene: TRBJ1-2
d_gene: .
abundance: .
v_gene: TRBV4-1
CDR3aa: CASSQDPPGRPGGYTF
CDR3nt: TGCGCCAGCAGCCAAGATCCTCCAGGACGGCCAGGCGGCTACACCTTC

j_gene: TRBJ2-1
d_gene: TRBD2
abundance: .
v_gene: TRBV29-1
CDR3aa: CSVEDPGLAGGNEQFF
CDR3nt: TGCAGCGTTGAAGACCCTGGACTAGCGGGAGGGAATGAGCAGTTCTTC

j_gene: TRBJ2-5
d_gene: .
abundance: .
v_gene: TRBV7-3
CDR3aa: CASSRSGGLAMETQYF
CDR3nt: TGTGCCAGCAGCCGAAGCGGTGGTCTAGCTATGGAGACCCAGTACTTC

j_gene: TRBJ1-2
d_gene: TRBD1
abundance: .
v_gene: TRBV6-5
CDR3aa: CASSYSSQGANGYTF
CDR3nt: TGTGCCAGCAGTTACTCCTCACAGGGGGCGAATGGCTACACCTTC

j_gene: TRBJ1-2
d_gene: .
abundance: .
v_gene: TRBV15
CDR3aa: CATSREAGDYGYTF
CDR3nt: TGTGCCACCAGCAGAGAGGCAGGGGACTATGGCTACACCTTC

j_gene: TRBJ1-4
d_gene: .
abundance: .
v_gene: TRBV5-6
CDR3aa: CASSLSVQGYEKLFF
CDR3nt: TGTGCCAGCAGCTTATCCGTACAGGGATATGAAAAACTGTTTTTT

j_gene: TRBJ2-7
d_gene: .
abundance: .
v_gene: TRBV29-1
CDR3aa: CSVEKGMGYEQYF
CDR3nt: TGCAGCGTTGAAAAAGGGATGGGGTACGAGCAGTACTTC

j_gene: TRBJ2-1
d_gene: .
abundance: once
v_gene: TRBV29-1
CDR3aa: CSVDEDYNEQFF
CDR3nt: TGCAGCGTTGATGAGGACTACAATGAGCAGTTCTTC

j_gene: TRBJ1-1
d_gene: TRBD1
abundance: .
v_gene: TRBV30
CDR3aa: CATWTGWGMNTEAFF
CDR3nt: TGTGCCACCTGGACAGGGTGGGGTATGAACACTGAAGCTTTCTTT

j_gene: TRBJ2-3
d_gene: .
abundance: .
v_gene: TRBV5-4
CDR3aa: CAATLRGSTDTQYF
CDR3nt: TGTGCCGCGACTTTGCGGGGAAGCACAGATACGCAGTATTTT

j_gene: TRBJ2-3
d_gene: .
abundance: .
v_gene: TRBV7-9
CDR3aa: CASSPFRSDTQYF
CDR3nt: TGTGCCAGCAGCCCCTTTAGGTCAGATACGCAGTATTTT

j_gene: TRBJ2-1
d_gene: TRBD1
abundance: .
v_gene: TRBV4-3
CDR3aa: CASSLGQGPLDEQFF
CDR3nt: TGCGCCAGCAGCTTAGGACAGGGGCCCTTGGATGAGCAGTTCTTC

j_gene: TRBJ2-7
d_gene: TRBD1
abundance: .
v_gene: TRBV27
CDR3aa: CASSLSAGTGTYEQYF
CDR3nt: TGTGCCAGCAGTTTATCGGCGGGGACAGGGACCTACGAGCAGTACTTC

j_gene: TRBJ2-1
d_gene: .
abundance: .
v_gene: TRBV28
CDR3aa: CASSLSPRDPYNEQFF
CDR3nt: TGTGCCAGCAGTTTATCGCCAAGGGACCCTTACAATGAGCAGTTCTTC

j_gene: TRBJ2-1
d_gene: TRBD2
abundance: .
v_gene: TRBV10-1
CDR3aa: CASSESGLSGGDDEQFF
CDR3nt: TGCGCCAGCAGTGAGTCGGGTCTTAGCGGGGGAGATGATGAGCAGTTCTTC